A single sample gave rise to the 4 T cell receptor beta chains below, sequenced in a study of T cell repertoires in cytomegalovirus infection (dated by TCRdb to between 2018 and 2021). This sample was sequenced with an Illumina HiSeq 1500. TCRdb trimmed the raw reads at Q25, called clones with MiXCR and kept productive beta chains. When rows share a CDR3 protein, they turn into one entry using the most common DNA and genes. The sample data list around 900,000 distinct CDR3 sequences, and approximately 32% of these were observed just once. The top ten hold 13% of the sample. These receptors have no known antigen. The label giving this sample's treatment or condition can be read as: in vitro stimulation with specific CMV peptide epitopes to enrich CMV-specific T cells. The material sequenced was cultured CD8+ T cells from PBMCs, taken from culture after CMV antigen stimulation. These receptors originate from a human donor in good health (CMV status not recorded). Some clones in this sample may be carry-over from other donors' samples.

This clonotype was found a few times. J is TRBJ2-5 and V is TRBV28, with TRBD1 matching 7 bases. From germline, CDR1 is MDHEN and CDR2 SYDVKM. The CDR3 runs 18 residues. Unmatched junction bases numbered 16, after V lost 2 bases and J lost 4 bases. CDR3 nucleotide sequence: TGTGCCAGCAGTTTACCCCTGAAGCGGCAGGGGGATTTAGAGACCCAGTACTTC. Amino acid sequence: CASSLPLKRQGDLETQYF.

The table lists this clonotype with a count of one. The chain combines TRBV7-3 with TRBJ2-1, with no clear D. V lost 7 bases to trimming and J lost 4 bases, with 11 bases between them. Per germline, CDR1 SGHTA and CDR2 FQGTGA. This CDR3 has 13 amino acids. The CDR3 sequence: CASIRVNYNEQFF. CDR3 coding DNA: TGTGCCAGCATAAGGGTCAATTACAATGAGCAGTTCTTC.

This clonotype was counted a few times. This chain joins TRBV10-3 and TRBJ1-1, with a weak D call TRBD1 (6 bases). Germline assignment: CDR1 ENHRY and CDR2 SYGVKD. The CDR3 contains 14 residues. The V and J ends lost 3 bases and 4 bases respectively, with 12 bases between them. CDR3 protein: CAISDPGAGTEAFF. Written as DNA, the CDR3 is TGTGCCATCAGTGATCCGGGGGCGGGCACTGAAGCTTTCTTT.

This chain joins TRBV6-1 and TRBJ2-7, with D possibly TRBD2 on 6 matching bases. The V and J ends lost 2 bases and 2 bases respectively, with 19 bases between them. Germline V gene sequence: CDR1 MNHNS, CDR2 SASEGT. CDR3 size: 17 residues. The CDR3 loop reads CASSEPRGAGSAYEQYF. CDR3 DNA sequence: TGTGCCAGCAGTGAACCCCGGGGAGCGGGTTCTGCCTACGAGCAGTACTTC.